Reported below is one TCR beta chain. The antigen is unknown. The sample originates from a study of radiation and T cells in renal cell carcinoma. Sequenced by immunoSEQ multiplex PCR; TCRdb stores in-frame clones only, minus some. The repertoire holds approximately 70,000 clones, with about 80% as singletons. Trimming left V 3 bases short and J 0 bases short, with 12 bases between. Germline V gene sequence: CDR1 LNHNV, CDR2 YYDKDF (reference sequence). The CDR3 runs to 16 residues. Time point defined: blood 4 weeks post-SBRT, at nephrectomy. The treatment is: 15 Gy SBRT to primary tumor, nephrectomy 4 weeks later. Nephrectomy followed 15 Gy stereotactic body radiation by 4 weeks. General observations from the study: Pretreatment tumor biopsies were lacking, so baseline clonotypes are unknown. In blood, top tumor clones expanded by 2 weeks, shrinking by 4.

This clonotype originated in a man in his fifties or sixties with renal cell carcinoma. Sequenced material: blood, taken from a patient whose treatment included radiotherapy and nephrectomy. The V and J genes are TRBV15 and TRBJ1-5; D uncertain. The CDR3 DNA reads TGTGCCACCAGCAGCCCAGACGTTGATAGCAATCAGCCCCAGCATTTT. This encodes CATSSPDVDSNQPQHF. Together with reference TRBV15 and TRBJ1-5, the CDR3 gives the full variable domain: DAMVIQNPRYQVTQFGKPVTLSCSQTLNHNVMYWYQQKSSQAPKLLFHYYDKDFNNEADTPDNFQSRRPNTSFCFLDIRSPGLGDTAMYLCATSSPDVDSNQPQHFGDGTRLSIL.